A single sample gave rise to the 13 T cell receptor beta chains below, sequenced in a study of beta chain features in type 1 diabetes. Study-level findings and limits: In every one of the four CD4+ subsets, TCRB CDR3s were moderately but significantly shorter in Type 1 diabetes patients.

Expressed TCRB transcripts got sequenced, as all isolated RNA was reverse transcribed. The table came from immunoSEQ multiplex PCR; TCRdb's copy has only in-frame clones and leaves some out. In the table there are 500,000 to 650,000 clones, around 12% of which are singletons. The antigens these receptors bind are not known. The sequenced sample was naive CD4+ T cells from blood. The receptor set was obtained from a man under 40 with type 1 diabetes.

This clone was seen more than once but under ten times. This rearrangement joins TRBV19 to TRBJ2-7; 9 positions match TRBD2. The CDR3 contains 16 residues. Trimming removed 4 bases from V and 3 bases from J; junction bases left unmatched: 10. In germline, CDR1 is LNHDA, CDR2 SQIVND (reference sequence). The CDR3 DNA is TGTGCCAGTAGTAGCGAACGACTAGCGGCAATCTACGAGCAGTACTTC. It codes for CASSSERLAAIYEQYF.

Only a few counts were recorded for this clone. The chain uses TRBV18 and TRBJ2-2, with 7 bases fitting TRBD1. The V gene end was trimmed by 8 bases and the J gene end by 4 bases; junction bases not matched to a gene: 7. In germline, CDR1 is KGHSH, CDR2 LQKENI. The CDR3 runs 14 residues. The CDR3: CASHLTGTTGELFF. As DNA, the CDR3 is TGTGCCAGCCATTTGACAGGGACCACCGGGGAGCTGTTTTTT.

This sequence joins TRBV29-1 and TRBJ2-3, with TRBD2 matching over 10 bases. Unmatched junction bases numbered 5, after V lost 3 bases and J lost 2 bases. Germline CDR1 and CDR2: SQVTM and ANQGSEA. The CDR3 spans 15 residues. CDR3 sequence (DNA): TGCAGCGTTGACTTAGCGGGGGGCCTCACAGATACGCAGTATTTT. Its protein is CSVDLAGGLTDTQYF.

J is TRBJ2-3 and V is TRBV7-9; TRBD1 or TRBD2 may be the D gene (5 bases each). The CDR3 totals 15 residues. V lost 5 bases to trimming and J lost 1 base, with 13 bases between them. Germline CDR1 is SEHNR and CDR2 is FQNEAQ (reference sequence). The CDR3 sequence: CASSNNVGGTDTQYF. In nucleotides, the CDR3 is TGTGCCAGCAGCAACAATGTGGGGGGCACAGATACGCAGTATTTT.

The rearrangement joins TRBV7-6 to TRBJ2-6, with 7 bases lining up with TRBD1. Unmatched junction bases numbered 5, after V lost 5 bases and J lost 4 bases. Germline V lookup: CDR1 SGHVS, CDR2 FNYEAQ. This CDR3 has 15 residues. The CDR3 DNA reads TGTGCCAGCAGCAACAGGGGATCAGGGGCCAACGTCCTGACTTTC. This encodes CASSNRGSGANVLTF. Full variable domain (missing parts from reference TRBV7-6 and TRBJ2-6): GAGVSQSPRYKVTKRGQDVALRCDPISGHVSLYWYRQALGQGPEFLTYFNYEAQQDKSGLPNDRFSAERPEGSISTLTIQRTEQRDSAMYRCASSNRGSGANVLTFGAGSRLTVL.

The chain combines TRBV5-1 with TRBJ1-2; tentative D call: TRBD1 (6 bases). Germline lookup yields CDR1 SGHRS and CDR2 YFSETQ. The CDR3 is 15 amino acids. V was cut by 0 bases and J by 8 bases, with 17 bases left in between. The CDR3 protein is CASSLEFVQGGGYTF. DNA of the CDR3: TGCGCCAGCAGCTTGGAATTTGTACAGGGCGGGGGCTACACCTTC.

The chain has TRBV6-5 and TRBJ1-5; TRBD1 agrees at 10 bases. Germline V gene lookup returns CDR1 MNHEY and CDR2 SVGAGI. The CDR3 has 15 amino acids. J lost 4 bases, V lost 6 bases, and 6 bases had no gene match. CDR3 DNA: TGTGCCAGCAGCCTAGGGACAGGGGAGAATCAGCCCCAGCATTTT. This encodes CASSLGTGENQPQHF.

This sequence joins TRBV4-3 and TRBJ2-7, with TRBD2 matching 8 bases. Unmatched junction bases numbered 9, after V lost 2 bases and J lost 0 bases. The CDR3 has 17 amino acids. The germline V gene has CDR1 LGHNA and CDR2 YSLEER. The CDR3 bases are TGCGCCAGCAGCCAATCTCTAGCGGGTTCCTTCTCCTACGAGCAGTACTTC. Translated: CASSQSLAGSFSYEQYF.

This clone showed up just a few times. J is TRBJ1-1 and V is TRBV19, with a possible D match to TRBD1 (5 bases). The CDR3 totals 14 residues. The V end lost 10 bases, the J end lost 0 bases, and 15 bases lay between the germline ends. Germline V gene data show CDR1 as LNHDA and CDR2 as SQIVND (reference sequence). The CDR3 DNA sequence: TGTGCCACCGGTGGGAGGGGTCTGAACACTGAAGCTTTCTTT. Protein sequence: CATGGRGLNTEAFF.

The V and J genes are TRBV5-1 and TRBJ1-6; 8 bases line up with TRBD1. The CDR3 extends over 14 amino acids. J lost 16 bases, V lost 1 base, and 10 bases had no gene match. Germline V CDR1 and CDR2: SGHRS, YFSETQ. The CDR3 coding sequence is TGCGCCAGCAGCTTGCCGGGACAGGCAATGGGACTCCACTTT. Translated: CASSLPGQAMGLHF.

This chain links TRBV7-2 with TRBJ2-3; maybe TRBD2 (6 bases). Germline-derived CDR1 and CDR2 are SGHTA and FQGNSA. V was trimmed by 5 bases and J by 0 bases, leaving 12 bases between them. The CDR3 loop spans 15 amino acids. Written as DNA, the CDR3 is TGTGCCAGCAGCCAGCTAGCGTCTAGCACAGATACGCAGTATTTT. This translates into CASSQLASSTDTQYF.

CDR3 coding DNA: TGTGCCAGCACTCGTCGGAGGACAGGGGGCGCAGATACGCAGTATTTT. Its translation is CASTRRRTGGADTQYF. V usage is TRBV7-2 and J usage is TRBJ2-3, with 11 bases fitting TRBD1. Germline trimming cut 7 bases from V and 4 bases from J; bases unmatched to any gene: 10. The CDR3 spans 16 residues. Germline CDR1 is SGHTA and CDR2 is FQGNSA.

In this sample, this clone turned up a few times. DNA for the CDR3: TGTGCCAGCAGTCCCGGGACAGGGCCCACCTATGGCTACACCTTC. Its protein product is CASSPGTGPTYGYTF. The chain joins TRBV14 to TRBJ1-2; 9 bases map to TRBD1. CDR1 is SGHDN, CDR2 FVKESK, per germline. With V trimmed by 6 bases and J by 4 bases, 9 bases remained unmatched. The CDR3 runs 15 residues. Filled out from reference TRBV14 and TRBJ1-2, the complete variable domain reads EAGVTQFPSHSVIEKGQTVTLRCDPISGHDNLYWYRRVMGKEIKFLLHFVKESKQDESGMPNNRFLAERTGGTYSTLKVQPAELEDSGVYFCASSPGTGPTYGYTFGSGTRLTVV.